Below, 31 T cell receptor beta chains from the same sample are listed, as sequenced in a study of cytomegalovirus exposure and HLA in healthy donors. PCR amplification relied on 60 Vbeta primers (plus 13 Jbeta primers). Sequencing was performed with immunoSEQ multiplex PCR; in TCRdb, only in-frame clones are kept and a portion is missing. The sample holds about 130,000 clones; 80% are singletons and the top ten take about 5.3%. The sequenced sample was PBMCs. The receptors stem from a man aged 25 to 40 in good health and CMV-seronegative.

This chain connects TRBV9 to TRBJ2-1; 9 nucleotides line up with TRBD2. CDR1 and CDR2 (germline): SGDLS, YYNGEE. There are 16 residues in the CDR3. V was clipped by 0 bases and J by 4 bases; unmatched bases: 5. The CDR3 nucleotides are TGTGCCAGCAGCGTAGGGGGACTAGCACAATACAATGAGCAGTTCTTC. The encoded protein is CASSVGGLAQYNEQFF.

The gene calls are TRBV6-6 and TRBJ2-3; 11 bases fit TRBD2. With 3 bases clipped from V and 10 bases from J, the junction kept 6 bases outside the gene matches. Germline CDR1 reads MNHNY; CDR2 reads SVGAGI (reference sequence). The CDR3 is made up of 14 amino acids. This chain's CDR3 is CASSYTSGGSSQYF. The CDR3 nucleotides are TGTGCCAGCAGTTATACTAGCGGGGGTAGCTCGCAGTATTTT.

The rearrangement uses TRBV19 and TRBJ1-1; possibly TRBD1 for D (5 bases). Germline values: CDR1 LNHDA, CDR2 SQIVND (reference sequence). The CDR3 has 14 amino acids. V lost 7 bases to trimming and J lost 3 bases, with 15 bases between them. CDR3 DNA sequence: TGTGCCAGTAATAGCCAGGGTTTGTACACTGAAGCTTTCTTT. It yields the protein CASNSQGLYTEAFF.

This rearrangement joins TRBV5-4 to TRBJ2-5; the D is unclear. CDR1 is SGHNT, CDR2 YYREEE, per germline (reference sequence). The length of the CDR3 is 13 residues. Deletions cut 2 bases from V and 5 bases from J, with 10 bases between. The DNA for the CDR3 is TGTGCCAGCAGCTTTCCAGGCAGGGAGACCCAGTACTTC. This codes for CASSFPGRETQYF.

The V call is TRBV4-3, the J call TRBJ1-1, with a tentative D call TRBD1 (6 bases). The CDR3 runs to 14 residues. Trimming removed 7 bases at V and 4 bases at J, with 16 bases between. CDR1 LGHNA and CDR2 YSLEER come from the germline V gene. CDR3 residues: CASTPGGPGTEAFF. DNA of the CDR3: TGCGCCAGCACTCCCGGGGGGCCAGGCACTGAAGCTTTCTTT.

This chain joins TRBV28 and TRBJ2-5, with 7 bases aligning to TRBD1. After removal of 6 bases from V and 6 bases from J, the junction contained 10 bases not matched to a gene. CDR3 length: 14 amino acids. CDR1 is MDHEN, CDR2 SYDVKM, per germline. The CDR3: CASRRQGSLQTQYF. The CDR3 coding sequence is TGTGCCAGCAGACGACAGGGTAGTTTACAGACCCAGTACTTC.

This sequence joins TRBV5-1 and TRBJ2-5; tentatively, D is TRBD1 (6 bases). Germline assignment: CDR1 SGHRS and CDR2 YFSETQ. The CDR3 is made up of 15 amino acids. V lost 5 bases and J 0 bases, leaving 14 bases between the germline ends. CDR3: CASRQGSGYQETQYF. As DNA, the CDR3 is TGCGCCAGCAGGCAGGGGTCGGGGTACCAAGAGACCCAGTACTTC.

This clone was recorded a few times. The junction departs from germline at one end; a sequencing error may be responsible. The chain combines TRBV4-3 with TRBJ2-5; weak D call: TRBD1 (5 bases). This CDR3 comprises 14 residues. Germline CDR1 and CDR2: LGHNA and YSLEER. The CDR3 DNA reads as TGCGCCAGCAGCCAAAGACTGGGGCAAGAGGCCCAGTACTTC. Translating gives CASSQRLGQEAQYF.

The gene calls are TRBV6-6 and TRBJ1-5; no firm D call. Trimming removed 5 bases at V and 5 bases at J, with 10 bases between. Per the germline V gene, CDR1 is MNHNY and CDR2 is SVGAGI (reference sequence). The length of the CDR3 is 13 residues. CDR3 nucleotide sequence: TGTGCCAGCAGTGCCGACACCCATCAGCCCCAGCATTTT. Its protein is CASSADTHQPQHF.

The genes are TRBV2 and TRBJ2-3; the D gene is possibly TRBD2 (5 bases). Per the germline V gene, CDR1 is SNHLY and CDR2 is FYNNEI. V was shortened by 6 bases and J by 2 bases, with 6 bases between the two germline ends. The CDR3 loop spans 12 amino acids. The CDR3 region has the DNA TGTGCCAGCAGGCTAGCCACAGATACGCAGTATTTT. This sequence encodes CASRLATDTQYF. The variable domain in full, completed from reference TRBV2 and TRBJ2-3, reads EPEVTQTPSHQVTQMGQEVILRCVPISNHLYFYWYRQILGQKVEFLVSFYNNEISEKSEIFDDQFSVERPDGSNFTLKIRSTKLEDSAMYFCASRLATDTQYFGPGTRLTVL.

This clone was detected only a few times. Within the sample, other DNA sequences also encode this same CDR3. The V call is TRBV9, the J call TRBJ2-3, with D possibly matching TRBD1 (5 bases). Germline V gene lookup returns CDR1 SGDLS and CDR2 YYNGEE. The V end lost 0 bases, the J end lost 1 base, and 9 bases lay between the germline ends. There are 15 residues in the CDR3. CDR3 bases: TGTGCCAGCAGCGTAGTAGGGGATGGCACAGATACGCAGTATTTT. It yields the protein CASSVVGDGTDTQYF. The full variable domain, in which reference TRBV9 and TRBJ2-3 provide the parts outside the CDR3, is DSGVTQTPKHLITATGQRVTLRCSPRSGDLSVYWYQQSLDQGLQFLIQYYNGEERAKGNILERFSAQQFPDLHSELNLSSLELGDSALYFCASSVVGDGTDTQYFGPGTRLTVL.

This clone has a single count. Mismatch with germline at one junction end may stem from a read error. This chain uses TRBV10-1 with TRBJ2-1; 9 bases are a match to TRBD2. Germline lookup yields CDR1 WNHNN and CDR2 SYGVQD (reference sequence). The CDR3 runs to 16 residues. Here the CDR3 reads CASSESGRGGNNGQFF. The CDR3 DNA sequence: TGCGCCAGCAGTGAGTCAGGGCGGGGGGGCAACAATGGGCAGTTCTTC.

V and J are TRBV2 and TRBJ2-7, with 12 positions matching TRBD1. V dropped 7 bases and J dropped 6; count of bases not matched to a gene: 4. In germline, CDR1 is SNHLY, CDR2 FYNNEI. The CDR3 contains 13 residues. In nucleotides, the CDR3 is TGTGCCAGCACTGGGACAGGGGGCTCCGAGCAGTACTTC. This translates into CASTGTGGSEQYF.

In its sample, this clone was seen a few times. V and J are TRBV7-9 and TRBJ1-2, with 10 bases lining up with TRBD1. CDR1 and CDR2 (germline): SEHNR, FQNEAQ (reference sequence). The CDR3 contains 15 residues. Germline trimming cut 7 bases from V and 7 bases from J; bases unmatched to any gene: 12. In DNA, the CDR3 is TGTGCCAGCACATCTCCCGCGACAGGGGGCAGTGGCTACACCTTC. Protein: CASTSPATGGSGYTF.

The chain links TRBV6-1 to TRBJ1-3, with a tentative D call TRBD1 (5 bases). Deletions cut 6 bases from V and 0 bases from J, with 12 bases between. This CDR3 has 15 amino acids. CDR1 and CDR2 (germline): MNHNS, SASEGT. The CDR3 DNA follows: TGTGCCAGCAGCCTAGGCGGACACTCTGGAAACACCATATATTTT. Translated, it gives CASSLGGHSGNTIYF.

The chain combines TRBV27 with TRBJ2-7; D is possibly TRBD2 (6 bases). The CDR3 has 15 residues. Germline V lookup: CDR1 MNHEY, CDR2 SMNVEV (reference sequence). Trimming stripped 2 bases from V and 1 base from J, with 12 bases between. The CDR3 sequence is CASSLKRAGSYEQYF. CDR3 nucleotide sequence: TGTGCCAGCAGTTTAAAGAGAGCGGGTTCCTACGAGCAGTACTTC.

The chain recombines TRBV2 with TRBJ1-1; 9 bases are a match to TRBD1. Trimming cost V 6 bases and J 0 bases; bases outside gene matches: 2. CDR1 and CDR2 from the germline V gene are SNHLY and FYNNEI. The CDR3 is made up of 14 amino acids. The CDR3 spells CASRRDRVNTEAFF. The CDR3 coding sequence is TGTGCCAGCAGGAGGGACAGGGTGAACACTGAAGCTTTCTTT.

J is TRBJ2-5 and V is TRBV2; D gene unclear. V lost 0 bases and J 7 bases, leaving 12 bases between the germline ends. The germline CDR1 and CDR2 sequences are SNHLY and FYNNEI. The length of the CDR3 is 14 residues. The CDR3 DNA follows: TGTGCCAGCAGTGAAGCGCTGAGGATCGGGACCCAGTACTTC. This encodes CASSEALRIGTQYF.

For the CDR3, the DNA is TGTGCCAGTTCCAGAGCGGGACAGGGACGGGAGACCCAGTACTTC. It is translated as CASSRAGQGRETQYF. The chain employs TRBV19 and TRBJ2-5, with TRBD1 identical over 9 bases. The germline gives CDR1 LNHDA, CDR2 SQIVND (reference sequence). The CDR3 is 15 amino acids. The ends lost 8 bases at V and 5 bases at J; junction bases unmatched: 12.

This clone was detected only once. The chain combines TRBV25-1 with TRBJ2-7; a weak D match, TRBD2 (6 bases). Per the germline V gene, CDR1 is MGHDK and CDR2 is SYGVNS. The CDR3 has 13 residues. V was clipped by 1 base and J by 3 bases, with 7 bases between them. CDR3 bases: TGTGCCAGCAGTGAATTCGGGAGCTACGAGCAGTACTTC. It translates to CASSEFGSYEQYF.

This clone has a handful of counts. V gene TRBV5-1 combines with J gene TRBJ2-2, with a weak D call TRBD1 (6 bases). The CDR3 runs to 14 residues. The V end was cut by 4 bases, the J end by 3 bases, with 10 bases between. The germline V gene has CDR1 SGHRS and CDR2 YFSETQ. This chain's CDR3 is CASSTGYDTGELFF. CDR3 in DNA: TGCGCCAGCAGCACAGGGTACGACACCGGGGAGCTGTTTTTT.

This clone was seen a handful of times. The chain carries TRBV6-5 and TRBJ1-2; TRBD1 aligns across 7 bases. CDR1 MNHEY and CDR2 SVGAGI come from the germline V gene. The V gene end was trimmed by 0 bases and the J gene end by 6 bases; junction bases not matched to a gene: 10. This CDR3 spans 16 amino acids. The CDR3 DNA reads TGTGCCAGCAGTTACTCGGGGACAGTGGTCCCCCATGGCTACACCTTC. As protein: CASSYSGTVVPHGYTF.

This clone came up a few times. This rearrangement joins TRBV19 to TRBJ1-6; a weak D match, TRBD1 (6 bases). Germline-derived CDR1 and CDR2 are LNHDA and SQIVND (reference sequence). Trimming removed 8 bases at V and 10 bases at J, with 24 bases between. CDR3 length: 16 amino acids. CDR3 region: CASQQGTFGLGSPLHF. In DNA, the CDR3 is TGTGCCAGTCAGCAGGGGACCTTTGGATTGGGGTCACCCCTCCACTTT.

This clone was seen more than once but under ten times. The chain uses TRBV7-3 and TRBJ2-1; 7 bases align to TRBD2. The CDR3 has 13 residues. The J segment lost 10 bases and the V segment lost 4 bases, leaving 7 bases of the junction unmatched. Per the germline V gene, CDR1 is SGHTA and CDR2 is FQGTGA. CDR3 sequence reads: CASSSGLVGEQFF. CDR3 nucleotide sequence: TGTGCCAGCAGCTCCGGACTAGTTGGCGAGCAGTTCTTC.

The CDR3 reads CASSPAGGPSPYEQYF. The CDR3 DNA follows: TGTGCCAGCAGCCCCGCCGGAGGGCCAAGTCCCTACGAGCAGTACTTC. The J gene is TRBJ2-7, the V gene TRBV4-2; possibly TRBD2 for D (6 bases). The CDR3 spans 16 residues. With 4 bases removed from V and 2 bases from J, the gap between germline ends came to 18 bases. CDR1 is LGHNA and CDR2 is YNFKEQ in the germline V gene.

Only one count was recorded for this clone. This chain connects TRBV27 to TRBJ1-4; 12 bases are shared with TRBD1. V shed 8 bases and J 11 bases; nucleotides not matched to a gene: 12. Germline CDR1 is MNHEY and CDR2 is SMNVEV (reference sequence). The CDR3 sequence is 15 residues long. CDR3 bases: TGTGCCAGCCTAGGGACAGGGGGCGCCGGTGGGAAACTGTTTTTT. Amino acids: CASLGTGGAGGKLFF.

The rearrangement uses TRBV4-1 and TRBJ2-3; possibly TRBD1 for D (6 bases). This CDR3 is 16 amino acids long. The germline CDR1 and CDR2 sequences are MGHRA and YSYEKL. V lost 2 bases to trimming and J lost 2 bases, with 14 bases between them. The DNA for the CDR3 is TGCGCCAGCAGCCAAAACAGGGACCTCACCACAGATACGCAGTATTTT. Protein: CASSQNRDLTTDTQYF.

V usage is TRBV5-1 and J usage is TRBJ2-1; the match to TRBD1 covers 7 bases. Per the germline V gene, CDR1 is SGHRS and CDR2 is YFSETQ. Trimming took 4 bases from V and 6 from J; bases not matched to a gene: 13. There are 16 residues in the CDR3. Written as DNA, the CDR3 is TGCGCCAGCAGCCCCGTCGTACGACAGGGCGGCAATGAGCAGTTCTTC. Amino acid sequence: CASSPVVRQGGNEQFF.

The gene calls are TRBV5-1 and TRBJ2-3; D is unresolved. CDR3 length equals 16 residues. Trimming pared 0 bases from V and 0 bases from J, leaving 11 bases between. The germline CDR1 and CDR2 sequences are SGHRS and YFSETQ. The chain's CDR3 is CASSLAAVSSTDTQYF. The CDR3 DNA is TGCGCCAGCAGCTTGGCGGCGGTTTCTAGCACAGATACGCAGTATTTT.

Only a few counts were recorded for this clone. The chain carries TRBV28 and TRBJ2-3; TRBD2 matches at 13 bases. Per germline, CDR1 MDHEN and CDR2 SYDVKM. J lost 0 bases, V lost 5 bases, and 2 bases had no gene match. The CDR3 is 16 residues long. CDR3 in amino acids: CASSPGLAGSTDTQYF. CDR3 sequence (DNA): TGTGCCAGCAGTCCGGGACTAGCGGGGAGCACAGATACGCAGTATTTT.

This chain uses TRBV5-6 with TRBJ1-3; D ambiguous. CDR1 and CDR2 (germline): SGHDT, YYEEEE. The CDR3 has 14 amino acids. V lost 0 bases, J lost 4 bases, and 8 bases lay in between. CDR3 sequence: CASSLGLDGNTIYF. In nucleotides, the CDR3 is TGTGCCAGCAGCTTGGGACTCGACGGAAACACCATATATTTT.